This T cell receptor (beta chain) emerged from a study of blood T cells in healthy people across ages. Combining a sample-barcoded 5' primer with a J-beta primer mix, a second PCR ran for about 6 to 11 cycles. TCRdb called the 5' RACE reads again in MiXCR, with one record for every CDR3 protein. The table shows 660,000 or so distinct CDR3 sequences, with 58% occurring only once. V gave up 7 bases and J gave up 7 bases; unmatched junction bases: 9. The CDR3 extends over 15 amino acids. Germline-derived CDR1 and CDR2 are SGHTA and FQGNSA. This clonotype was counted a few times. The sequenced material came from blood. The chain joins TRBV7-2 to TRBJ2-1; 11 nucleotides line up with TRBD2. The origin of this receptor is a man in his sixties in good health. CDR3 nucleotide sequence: TGTGCCAGCATTCAAACTAGCGGGGGTGGTAATGAGCAGTTCTTC. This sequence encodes CASIQTSGGGNEQFF.